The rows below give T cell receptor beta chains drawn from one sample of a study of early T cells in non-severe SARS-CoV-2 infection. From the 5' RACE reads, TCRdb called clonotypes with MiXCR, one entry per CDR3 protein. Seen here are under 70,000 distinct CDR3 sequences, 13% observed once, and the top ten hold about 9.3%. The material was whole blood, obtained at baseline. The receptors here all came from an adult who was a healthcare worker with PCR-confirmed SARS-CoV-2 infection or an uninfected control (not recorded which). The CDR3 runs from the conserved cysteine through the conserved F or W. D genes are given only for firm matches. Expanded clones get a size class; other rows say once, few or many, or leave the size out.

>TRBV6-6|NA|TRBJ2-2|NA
TGTGCCAGCAGCCCTGAGACCGGGGAGCTGTTTTTT
CASSPETGELFF
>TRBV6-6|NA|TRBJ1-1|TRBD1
TGTGCCAGTCGGACAGGGGCGAATGAAGCTTTCTTT
CASRTGANEAFF
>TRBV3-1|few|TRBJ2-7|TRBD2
TGTGCCAGCAGCCACGGGACTAGCGGGGCCTACGAGCAGTACTTC
CASSHGTSGAYEQYF
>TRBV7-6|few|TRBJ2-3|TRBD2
TGTGCCAGCAGCTTAGAACGGCTAGCGGGGTCGCAGTATTTT
CASSLERLAGSQYF
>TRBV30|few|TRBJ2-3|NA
TGTGCCTGGAGTGTGCTGGGGAGCACAGATACGCAGTATTTT
CAWSVLGSTDTQYF
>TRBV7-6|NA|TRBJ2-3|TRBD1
TGTGCCAGCAGCTTAGTGACAGGGGGCATTACAGATACGCAGTATTTT
CASSLVTGGITDTQYF
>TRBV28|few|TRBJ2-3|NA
TGTGCCAGCACGCGGCGGACAGACCTTTTAACAGATACGCAGTATTTT
CASTRRTDLLTDTQYF
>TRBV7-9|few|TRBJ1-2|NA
TGTGCCAGCAGCAACCCGACAGAAAACTATGGCTACACCTTC
CASSNPTENYGYTF
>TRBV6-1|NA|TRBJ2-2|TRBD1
TGTGCCAGCAGTCCCACAGGGGGAAGAACCGGGGAGCTGTTTTTT
CASSPTGGRTGELFF
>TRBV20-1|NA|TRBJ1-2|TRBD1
TGCAGTGCTAGTACTGCGCTTAACGTCGGCAGGGGGCTGGGTAACTATGGCTACACCTTC
CSASTALNVGRGLGNYGYTF
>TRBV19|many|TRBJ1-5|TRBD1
TGTGCCAGTAGCGATGGACAGGGAAGCAATCAGCCCCAGCATTTT
CASSDGQGSNQPQHF
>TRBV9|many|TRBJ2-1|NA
TGTGCCAGCAGCGTAGGAGGGGGTGCACTCAATGAGCAGTTCTTC
CASSVGGGALNEQFF
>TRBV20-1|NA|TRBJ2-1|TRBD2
TGCAGTGCCAGGGGGACTAGCGGCAACAATGAGCAGTTCTTC
CSARGTSGNNEQFF
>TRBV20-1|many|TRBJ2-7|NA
TGCAGTGCTAGAGACACGGACCGAGCCTACGAGCAGTACTTC
CSARDTDRAYEQYF
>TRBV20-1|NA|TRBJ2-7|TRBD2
TGCAGTGCTAGAGATCGCGGGCCTACTCCTAGCGGGCACTCCTACGAGCAGTACTTC
CSARDRGPTPSGHSYEQYF
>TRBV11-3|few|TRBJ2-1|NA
TGTGCCAGCAGCCCCTGGGGTAGCTCCTACAATGAGCAGTTCTTC
CASSPWGSSYNEQFF
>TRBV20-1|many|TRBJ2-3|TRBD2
TGCAGGATAACGGGAGGGCCGTCTACGGATACGCAGTATTTT
CRITGGPSTDTQYF
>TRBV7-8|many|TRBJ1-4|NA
TGTGCCAGCAGCTTAGGGGCAGCCCCGGGTTTTCGACTGTTTTTT
CASSLGAAPGFRLFF
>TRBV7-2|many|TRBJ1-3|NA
TGTGCCAGCAGCTTAGAGTTAGGGTGGTCCGGAAACACCATATATTTT
CASSLELGWSGNTIYF
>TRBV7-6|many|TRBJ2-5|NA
TGTGCCAGCAGCCCCACCACGGGCGAGACCCAGTACTTC
CASSPTTGETQYF
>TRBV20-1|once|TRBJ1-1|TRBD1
TGCAGTGCTAGAGACAGGGGGCGAACTGAAGCTTTCTTT
CSARDRGRTEAFF
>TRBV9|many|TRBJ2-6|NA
TGTGCCAGCAGCGTAGAGGTGGCAGCTGGGGCCAACGTCCTGACTTTC
CASSVEVAAGANVLTF
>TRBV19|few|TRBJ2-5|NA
TGTGCCAGTAGTATTTTCGGGGGAGAGACCCAGTACTTC
CASSIFGGETQYF
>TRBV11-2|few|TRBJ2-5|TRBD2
TGTGCCAGCAGCTTCGGCGGGGGGACCGCCCAAGAGACCCAGTACTTC
CASSFGGGTAQETQYF
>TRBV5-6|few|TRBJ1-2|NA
TGTGCCAGCAGCCCGAGCCCTAACTATGGCTACACCTTC
CASSPSPNYGYTF
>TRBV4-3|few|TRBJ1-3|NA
TGCGCCAGCAGCCAAGATTGGCAGGGGATCGTTGGAAACACCATATATTTT
CASSQDWQGIVGNTIYF
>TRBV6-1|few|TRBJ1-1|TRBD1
TGTGCCAGCAGTGGTTACAGGGGGAACACTGAAGCTTTCTTT
CASSGYRGNTEAFF
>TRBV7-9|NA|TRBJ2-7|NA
TGTGCCAGCAGCCCCAAGGGGGGCCCAAACTACGAGCAGTACTTC
CASSPKGGPNYEQYF
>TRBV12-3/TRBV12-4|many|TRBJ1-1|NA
TGTGCCAGCAGTTTCTCCCTGCAGACGGCTGAAGCTTTCTTT
CASSFSLQTAEAFF
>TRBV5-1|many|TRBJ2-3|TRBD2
TGCGCCAGCAGCCTCGCCGGGAGGACAGATACGCAGTATTTT
CASSLAGRTDTQYF